The rows below give T cell receptor beta chains drawn from one sample of a study of blood T cells in healthy people across ages. TCRdb reprocessed the 5' RACE reads with MiXCR, giving one entry per CDR3 protein. The table lists approximately 800,000 distinct CDR3 sequences, 58% of them singletons. The sequenced material came from blood. Every receptor here comes from a man aged 25-45 years in good health. Each CDR3 is given with its conserved first and last residue. D genes are given only for firm matches. Clone size is given for some rows only: seen once, a few or many times, or a class if the clone is expanded.

v_gene,d_gene,j_gene,abundance,CDR3aa,CDR3nt
TRBV21-1,-,TRBJ2-5,-,CASPRPGGGQYF,TGTGCCAGCCCGAGACCTGGCGGCGGGCAGTACTTC
TRBV20-1,-,TRBJ2-5,-,CSATGAETQYF,TGCAGTGCCACGGGAGCGGAGACCCAGTACTTC
TRBV6-6,-,TRBJ2-7,-,CASNRRGYEQYF,TGTGCCAGCAATCGAAGGGGCTACGAGCAGTACTTC
TRBV7-9,TRBD1,TRBJ2-3,-,CASSLRGRPVDTQYF,TGTGCCAGCAGCTTAAGGGGGCGACCTGTAGATACGCAGTATTTT
TRBV5-1,TRBD1,TRBJ1-1,-,CASSTRQGNTEAFF,TGCGCCAGCAGCACCAGACAGGGGAACACTGAAGCTTTCTTT
TRBV29-1,TRBD1,TRBJ1-2,-,CSVEHRDRTFDGYTF,TGCAGCGTTGAACACCGGGACAGGACGTTCGATGGCTACACCTTC
TRBV18,-,TRBJ2-7,-,CASSPTGEIQYF,TGTGCCAGCTCACCCACCGGAGAGATCCAGTACTTC
TRBV7-2,TRBD1,TRBJ2-7,-,CAPGTGYEQYF,TGTGCCCCGGGGACAGGCTACGAGCAGTACTTC
TRBV12-3/TRBV12-4,-,TRBJ1-4,-,CASSPRRGREKLFF,TGTGCCAGCAGTCCCCGCCGGGGTCGCGAAAAACTGTTTTTT
TRBV20-1,TRBD2,TRBJ2-7,-,CSASSLKTGTSTGEQYF,TGCAGTGCTAGCTCACTAAAAACCGGGACTAGCACTGGCGAGCAGTACTTC
TRBV6-2/TRBV6-3,-,TRBJ1-2,-,CASSYGNAGYTF,TGTGCCAGCAGTTACGGCAACGCCGGGTACACCTTC
TRBV15,TRBD1,TRBJ2-3,-,CATSNWQGADTQYF,TGTGCCACCAGCAACTGGCAGGGGGCAGATACGCAGTATTTT
TRBV21-1,-,TRBJ2-5,-,CASSGTPNEQYF,TGTGCCAGCAGCGGGACACCCAATGAGCAGTACTTC
TRBV7-9,-,TRBJ2-7,-,CASSLVQGTYNEQYF,TGTGCCAGCAGCTTAGTTCAGGGAACCTACAATGAGCAGTACTTC
TRBV11-2,-,TRBJ2-7,few,CASSSWVNEQYF,TGTGCCAGCAGCTCCTGGGTGAACGAGCAGTACTTC
TRBV7-2,-,TRBJ1-1,-,CASSLGPLSAFF,TGTGCCAGCAGCTTAGGGCCCTTGAGCGCTTTCTTT
TRBV28,TRBD1,TRBJ1-4,-,CATQGADIPNEKLFF,TGTGCCACCCAGGGGGCCGATATTCCTAATGAAAAACTGTTTTTT
TRBV19,TRBD2,TRBJ2-3,-,CASSKGLPTDTQYF,TGTGCCAGTAGTAAGGGACTACCCACAGATACGCAGTATTTT
TRBV30,-,TRBJ2-7,once,CAWAYPRGEQYF,TGTGCCTGGGCTTACCCCAGAGGCGAGCAGTACTTC
TRBV27,TRBD1,TRBJ2-7,few,CASRTGGYLYEQYF,TGTGCCAGCAGGACAGGGGGTTACCTGTACGAGCAGTACTTC
TRBV29-1,-,TRBJ2-3,-,CSVGGQGEWDTQYF,TGCAGCGTTGGGGGGCAGGGAGAATGGGATACGCAGTATTTT
TRBV3-1,TRBD2,TRBJ2-5,-,CASSQDRLGTTTLQETQYF,TGTGCCAGCAGCCAAGATCGCTTAGGGACTACAACGTTACAAGAGACCCAGTACTTC
TRBV28,-,TRBJ2-5,-,CASSVLAGNLGTQYF,TGTGCCAGCAGTGTCCTAGCCGGGAATCTCGGGACCCAGTACTTC
TRBV5-6,-,TRBJ1-5,once,CASSAGSNQPQHF,TGTGCCAGCAGCGCTGGAAGCAATCAGCCCCAGCATTTT
TRBV15,-,TRBJ2-1,-,CATSRDGYYNEQFF,TGTGCCACCAGCAGAGACGGATACTACAATGAGCAGTTCTTC
TRBV4-1,-,TRBJ2-5,-,CASSGRIEWETQYF,TGCGCCAGCAGCGGACGGATTGAGTGGGAGACCCAGTACTTC
TRBV5-1,TRBD2,TRBJ2-3,-,CASSLTTSGDTDTQYF,TGCGCCAGCAGCTTGACTACTAGCGGAGACACAGATACGCAGTATTTT
TRBV7-9,TRBD1,TRBJ2-7,-,CASSPEGTGVYEQYF,TGTGCCAGCAGCCCAGAGGGGACAGGAGTCTACGAGCAGTACTTC
TRBV5-1,-,TRBJ2-5,-,CASSSGSTGTQETQYF,TGCGCCAGCAGCTCTGGGTCGACGGGGACACAAGAGACCCAGTACTTC
TRBV7-9,-,TRBJ1-2,many,CASTAFPRVLGGYTF,TGTGCCAGCACGGCCTTTCCGAGAGTTTTGGGTGGCTACACCTTC
TRBV27,TRBD2,TRBJ2-3,-,CASSLNRGGSVSDTQYF,TGTGCAAGCAGTTTAAATAGGGGCGGGAGTGTGTCAGATACGCAGTATTTT
TRBV5-1,TRBD1,TRBJ1-1,-,CASSLHSRGQRTEAFF,TGCGCCAGCAGCCTACACTCTAGGGGACAGAGGACTGAAGCTTTCTTT
TRBV7-2,-,TRBJ2-7,-,CANSLAYEQYF,TGTGCCAACAGCTTAGCGTACGAGCAGTACTTC
TRBV7-9,TRBD2,TRBJ2-1,few,CASSPASGNYNEQFF,TGTGCCAGCAGCCCGGCTAGCGGGAATTACAATGAGCAGTTCTTC
TRBV29-1,-,TRBJ2-1,-,CSGTGKSSYNEQFF,TGCAGCGGGACCGGGAAGAGCTCCTACAATGAGCAGTTCTTC
TRBV20-1,TRBD1,TRBJ2-7,once,CSARYPTRGPYEQYF,TGCAGTGCTAGATACCCTACCAGGGGGCCCTACGAGCAGTACTTC
TRBV7-2,-,TRBJ1-1,-,CASSLPQGAGAFF,TGTGCCAGCAGCTTACCTCAAGGTGCGGGAGCTTTCTTT
TRBV5-1,TRBD2,TRBJ2-3,-,CASSTGLAGDKGDTQYF,TGCGCCAGCAGCACGGGACTAGCGGGGGATAAAGGAGATACGCAGTATTTT
TRBV20-1,TRBD2,TRBJ2-1,-,CSASRQDRGVYNEQFF,TGCAGTGCCAGTCGCCAAGACCGGGGGGTATACAATGAGCAGTTCTTC
TRBV20-1,TRBD1,TRBJ2-2,-,CSARRSGTVNTGELFF,TGCAGTGCTAGGCGGTCCGGGACAGTGAACACCGGGGAGCTGTTTTTT
TRBV5-1,TRBD2,TRBJ2-5,few,CASSLQRGSETQYF,TGCGCCAGCAGCTTGCAGCGGGGCTCGGAGACCCAGTACTTC
TRBV7-9,-,TRBJ2-7,-,CASSFGGTSYEQYF,TGTGCCAGCAGCTTCGGGGGAACCTCCTACGAGCAGTACTTC
TRBV7-9,-,TRBJ2-5,-,CASSPRRDGQQETQYF,TGTGCCAGCAGCCCTAGGCGGGACGGACAACAAGAGACCCAGTACTTC
TRBV20-1,-,TRBJ1-2,many,CSGQYPGVEDGYTF,TGCAGTGGCCAGTACCCAGGGGTGGAGGATGGCTACACCTTC
TRBV9,-,TRBJ2-1,-,CASSLAASYNEQFF,TGTGCCAGCAGCTTAGCGGCCTCCTACAATGAGCAGTTCTTC
TRBV9,-,TRBJ2-7,few,CASSVRFESYEQYF,TGTGCCAGCAGCGTTAGGTTTGAATCCTACGAGCAGTACTTC
TRBV3-1,-,TRBJ2-6,-,CASSQDAGTNVLTF,TGTGCCAGCAGCCAAGATGCCGGGACCAACGTCCTGACTTTC
TRBV5-5,-,TRBJ1-2,-,CASSLELQESDYGYTF,TGTGCCAGCAGCTTGGAGTTACAAGAGAGCGACTATGGCTACACCTTC
TRBV6-6,-,TRBJ2-7,-,CASSYGRTGEAYEQYF,TGTGCCAGCAGTTATGGCCGCACGGGAGAAGCCTACGAGCAGTACTTC
TRBV29-1,-,TRBJ2-7,-,CSVADYSNSADPYF,TGCAGCGTTGCCGACTACTCAAACTCAGCGGATCCGTACTTC
TRBV4-1,-,TRBJ1-5,few,CASSQAGLGGGNQPQHF,TGCGCCAGCAGCCAAGCAGGTCTGGGCGGTGGCAATCAGCCCCAGCATTTT
TRBV7-2,-,TRBJ2-6,few,CASSLERVGLNSGANVLTF,TGTGCCAGCAGCTTAGAACGTGTCGGCCTAAACTCTGGGGCCAACGTCCTGACTTTC
TRBV7-9,-,TRBJ2-3,-,CASSTRDSHPVTDTQYF,TGTGCCAGCAGCACCCGGGACTCCCACCCCGTTACAGATACGCAGTATTTT